The rows below give T cell receptor beta chains drawn from one sample of a study of blood T cells in healthy people across ages. TCRdb re-analysed the 5' RACE reads in MiXCR, keeping a single row per CDR3 protein. Of about 930,000 distinct CDR3 sequences in the sample, 25% to 30% were seen once. These data were also reused for a study on T cells of mothers and their children.

The sample taken for sequencing was blood. The receptors originated from a middle-aged woman in good health. Both conserved end residues are trimmed from each CDR3.

j_call v_call cdr3_aa
TRBJ1-2 TRBV5-1 ATWDRVGGYT
TRBJ2-7 TRBV20-1 SARGQLDYYEQY
TRBJ2-1 TRBV28 ASSLMSNFIYNEQF
TRBJ2-2 TRBV5-5 ASSNQGVNTGELF
TRBJ2-1 TRBV5-1 ASSSAPLDEQF
TRBJ1-2 TRBV7-2 ASSSYRLYGYT
TRBJ2-5 TRBV6-1 ASSERTGTSGAPHQETQY
TRBJ2-7 TRBV14 ASSQDRDHEQY
TRBJ1-2 TRBV4-2 ASSQVWASNYGYT
NA TRBV7-9 ASSPPGLQAEQY
TRBJ1-5 TRBV2 ASSGQGLSNQPQH
TRBJ1-5 TRBV27 ASRRSRGDQPQH
TRBJ2-1 TRBV5-1 ASSFVGGASYNEQF
TRBJ2-7 TRBV2 ASSEQGTSYEQY
TRBJ1-1 TRBV6-5 ASSRSGENTEAF
TRBJ2-7 TRBV10-3 AISESTRDFSEQY
TRBJ1-2 TRBV28 ASSLDVRGYT
TRBJ2-3 TRBV7-9 ASSLEGAPSEDTQY
TRBJ2-7 TRBV24-1 ATSGGDNRYEQY
TRBJ1-6 TRBV14 ASSQGDRGLYSPLH
TRBJ2-4 TRBV6-5 ASSYGQNLAKNIQY
TRBJ1-6 TRBV7-9 ASSWGSSYNSPLH
TRBJ2-1 TRBV3-1 ASSQVASGGHNEQF
TRBJ2-3 TRBV12-3/TRBV12-4 ASRTSGGAVDTQY
TRBJ2-6 TRBV19 ASSNRDTGANVLT
TRBJ2-3 TRBV7-8 ASSIRQLSTDTQY
TRBJ2-1 TRBV27 ASSRGASSYNEQF
TRBJ2-7 TRBV7-2 ASSLEVGQGVYEQY
TRBJ2-5 TRBV4-2 ASSQEDPLGRQETQY
TRBJ1-2 TRBV28 ASSLSRGHGYT
TRBJ2-7 TRBV7-2 ASSPGVYGNSYEQY
TRBJ2-5 TRBV4-1 ASSQGGGSGADQETQY
TRBJ2-1 TRBV4-1 ASSLSRGINNEQF
TRBJ1-2 TRBV15 ATSRDGTGGLSYT